One sample yielded the 17 T cell receptor beta chains listed below, sequenced in a study of monozygotic twins with inflammatory bowel disease. TCRdb reanalyzed the 5' RACE reads, giving one entry per CDR3 protein sequence and no DNA. The listing records 80,000 or so distinct CDR3 sequences. The specimen was blood. These receptors originate from a human donor with ulcerative colitis or Crohn's disease, or a healthy co-twin of an affected twin (not recorded which).

The rearrangement uses TRBV5-4 and TRBJ1-2; the TRBD1 assignment by TCRdb is unverifiable without DNA. The germline V gene has CDR1 SGHNT and CDR2 YYREEE (reference sequence). The CDR3 is made up of 18 amino acids. The CDR3 sequence is CASSAPLGQGALLYGYTF. Looking up the rest from reference TRBV5-4 and TRBJ1-2 gives the full variable domain: ETGVTQSPTHLIKTRGQQVTLRCSSQSGHNTVSWYQQALGQGPQFIFQYYREEENGRGNFPPRFSGLQFPNYSSELNVNALELDDSALYLCASSAPLGQGALLYGYTFGSGTRLTVV.

This chain links TRBV15 with TRBJ1-3. The CDR3 contains 17 residues. Looked up from germline, CDR1 is LNHNV and CDR2 is YYDKDF (reference sequence). CDR3 in amino acids: CATSRDLWGSSGNTIYF.

V gene TRBV7-3 combines with J gene TRBJ2-1; without DNA, the TCRdb call of TRBD2 cannot be checked. This CDR3 region has 13 residues. Per germline, CDR1 SGHTA and CDR2 FQGTGA. CDR3 in amino acids: CASSNGGAAEQFF.

The chain recombines TRBV11-2 with TRBJ2-7; with no DNA, the TCRdb D assignment of TRBD2 cannot be verified. CDR1 and CDR2 from the germline V gene are SGHAT and FQNNGV. This CDR3 has 15 residues. CDR3 region: CASSSDRPLFYEQYF. Full variable domain (rest looked up from reference TRBV11-2 and TRBJ2-7): EAGVAQSPRYKIIEKRQSVAFWCNPISGHATLYWYQQILGQGPKLLIQFQNNGVVDDSQLPKDRFSAERLKGVDSTLKIQPAKLEDSAVYLCASSSDRPLFYEQYFGPGTRLTVT.

This chain uses TRBV5-1 with TRBJ1-2; TCRdb's D gene call, TRBD1, goes unchecked for lack of DNA. Germline CDR1 and CDR2: SGHRS and YFSETQ. This CDR3 region has 16 residues. This CDR3 is CASSYSRTDGEYGYTF. Using reference TRBV5-1 and TRBJ1-2 for the parts outside the CDR3, the full variable domain is KAGVTQTPRYLIKTRGQQVTLSCSPISGHRSVSWYQQTPGQGLQFLFEYFSETQRNKGNFPGRFSGRQFSNSRSEMNVSTLELGDSALYLCASSYSRTDGEYGYTFGSGTRLTVV.

This chain connects TRBV7-6 to TRBJ1-5. Germline loops: CDR1 SGHVS, CDR2 FNYEAQ. The CDR3 sequence is 15 residues long. CDR3 sequence: CASSQSSGLNQPQHF.

The V gene is TRBV29-1, the J gene TRBJ1-1; TCRdb calls TRBD1, which cannot be checked without DNA. The CDR3 has 13 residues. Germline V lookup: CDR1 SQVTM, CDR2 ANQGSEA. CDR3 region: CSARGQGKVEAFF.

The CDR3 loop reads CSAMVGAGTGELFF. The genes are TRBV20-1 and TRBJ2-2; the D call of TRBD1 rests on TCRdb alone, since no DNA is present to check it. Germline V lookup: CDR1 DFQATT, CDR2 SNEGSKA (reference sequence). The CDR3 covers 14 residues.

The V and J genes are TRBV25-1 and TRBJ2-7; the TCRdb D gene call, TRBD1, has no DNA to confirm it. Germline assignment: CDR1 MGHDK and CDR2 SYGVNS. The CDR3 covers 13 residues. The CDR3 loop is CASSLQGLGEQYF.

The V call is TRBV3-1, the J call TRBJ1-2. The CDR3 spans 13 residues. Per germline, CDR1 LGHDT and CDR2 YNNKEL (reference sequence). The chain's CDR3 is CASSQGSRTGYTF. Full variable domain (outside the CDR3, taken from reference TRBV3-1 and TRBJ1-2): DTAVSQTPKYLVTQMGNDKSIKCEQNLGHDTMYWYKQDSKKFLKIMFSYNNKELIINETVPNRFSPKSPDKAHLNLHINSLELGDSAVYFCASSQGSRTGYTFGSGTRLTVV.

The gene calls are TRBV12-3 or TRBV12-4 and TRBJ1-3. This CDR3 region has 15 residues. The CDR3: CASSRPKAGYDTIYF.

The chain is built from TRBV12-3 or TRBV12-4 and TRBJ1-5. This CDR3 region has 13 residues. The CDR3 sequence: CASSLLEEQPQHF.

The chain has TRBV11-1 and TRBJ2-3; TCRdb indicates TRBD2, and absent DNA this call remains unverified. This CDR3 comprises 18 residues. Germline values: CDR1 SGHAT, CDR2 FQDESV (reference sequence). Here the CDR3 reads CAGSPSKTSSTSTDTQYF.

The gene calls are TRBV5-1 and TRBJ2-7; as DNA is missing, the TRBD1 call by TCRdb cannot be tested. The CDR3 loop spans 14 amino acids. The germline V gene has CDR1 SGHRS and CDR2 YFSETQ. The CDR3: CASSLEQGSYEQYF. Supplemented by reference TRBV5-1 and TRBJ2-7, the full variable domain reads KAGVTQTPRYLIKTRGQQVTLSCSPISGHRSVSWYQQTPGQGLQFLFEYFSETQRNKGNFPGRFSGRQFSNSRSEMNVSTLELGDSALYLCASSLEQGSYEQYFGPGTRLTVT.

J is TRBJ2-5 and V is TRBV4-1. Germline V gene lookup returns CDR1 MGHRA and CDR2 YSYEKL. The CDR3 totals 15 residues. The CDR3 loop is CASSRDLGFQETQYF.

The chain uses TRBV18 and TRBJ2-1; no DNA is available, so the TRBD2 call from TCRdb remains unchecked. CDR3 size: 17 residues. Germline CDR1 is KGHSH and CDR2 is LQKENI. This CDR3 reads CASSASGGASSYNEQFF.

This chain connects TRBV7-3 to TRBJ2-2; there is no DNA to check the TCRdb D call of TRBD2. Looked up from germline, CDR1 is SGHTA and CDR2 is FQGTGA. This CDR3 has 16 amino acids. CDR3 sequence: CASSLLAGGNTGELFF.